Presented here are 20 T cell receptor beta chains from one specimen sequenced in a study of blood T cell repertoires in COVID-19. Clones were read by immunoSEQ multiplex PCR, and TCRdb kept only the in-frame ones, dropping some. Among under 200,000 clones listed, approximately 80% were seen once. Sequencing used PBMCs or T cells enriched from blood (not recorded which). These receptors were taken from a man aged 50-59 years who had recovered from COVID-19.

This chain links TRBV29-1 with TRBJ1-3; D remains ambiguous. Germline V gene sequence: CDR1 SQVTM, CDR2 ANQGSEA. Trimming removed 4 bases at V and 4 bases at J, with 5 bases between. CDR3 length: 11 amino acids. The CDR3 is CSVVQGNTIYF. In DNA form, the CDR3 reads TGCAGCGTTGTACAGGGAAACACCATATATTTT. Combining the CDR3 with reference TRBV29-1 and TRBJ1-3 gives the whole variable domain SAVISQKPSRDICQRGTSLTIQCQVDSQVTMMFWYRQQPGQSLTLIATANQGSEATYESGFVIDKFPISRPNLTFSTLTVSNMSPEDSSIYLCSVVQGNTIYFGEGSWLTVV.

This chain connects TRBV7-3 to TRBJ2-2; D ambiguous. Germline values: CDR1 SGHTA, CDR2 FQGTGA. V shed 5 bases and J shed 2 bases, with 12 bases lying between them. The CDR3 has 15 amino acids. CDR3 DNA sequence: TGTGCCAGCAGCGTAGAGCACAGCAACACCGGGGAGCTGTTTTTT. Amino acids: CASSVEHSNTGELFF.

The V call is TRBV7-9, the J call TRBJ1-1; the match to TRBD1 covers 8 bases. V shed 5 bases and J 1 base; nucleotides not matched to a gene: 6. This CDR3 comprises 15 residues. Germline CDR1 and CDR2: SEHNR and FQNEAQ (reference sequence). CDR3 DNA: TGTGCCAGCAGCGAGGGAACAGGGGGGAACACTGAAGCTTTCTTT. Its translation: CASSEGTGGNTEAFF.

This CDR3 reads CATTPGVSYEQYF. In nucleotides, the CDR3 is TGTGCCACCACCCCGGGGGTTTCTTACGAGCAGTACTTC. The rearrangement links TRBV10-3 to TRBJ2-7, with D tentatively TRBD2 (6 bases). Trimming cost V 10 bases and J 4 bases, with 17 bases left between them. In germline, CDR1 is ENHRY, CDR2 SYGVKD. The CDR3 runs to 13 residues.

The chain has TRBV15 and TRBJ2-1; TRBD1 is a possible D gene (5 bases). V was shortened by 9 bases and J by 3 bases, with 6 bases between the two germline ends. CDR1 and CDR2 from the germline V gene are LNHNV and YYDKDF (reference sequence). CDR3 length: 11 amino acids. Here the CDR3 reads CATGDYNEQFF. CDR3 nucleotide sequence: TGTGCCACAGGGGACTACAATGAGCAGTTCTTC.

V gene TRBV10-3 combines with J gene TRBJ2-6; 9 bases align to TRBD2. V gave up 2 bases and J gave up 4 bases; unmatched junction bases: 6. Germline V CDR1 and CDR2: ENHRY, SYGVKD. This CDR3 comprises 17 residues. The CDR3 here is CAISEQGGLAGANVLTF. As DNA, the CDR3 is TGTGCCATCAGTGAGCAGGGAGGACTAGCGGGGGCCAACGTCCTGACTTTC.

The chain links TRBV18 to TRBJ1-6; TRBD1 matches at 10 bases. V lost 4 bases and J lost 8; bases outside the gene matches: 5. The CDR3 is made up of 15 amino acids. Germline CDR1 reads KGHSH; CDR2 reads LQKENI. CDR3 loop: CASSRDRGRDSPLHF. DNA of the CDR3: TGTGCCAGCTCACGAGACAGGGGGCGGGATTCACCCCTCCACTTT.

The chain recombines TRBV5-6 with TRBJ1-1; D is uncertain. Germline V gene data show CDR1 as SGHDT and CDR2 as YYEEEE. The CDR3 has 14 residues. V was shortened by 2 bases and J by 11 bases, with 19 bases between the two germline ends. The CDR3 region is CASSLSPGAHLAFF. DNA for the CDR3: TGTGCCAGCAGCTTAAGTCCGGGAGCTCATCTTGCTTTCTTT.

This rearrangement joins TRBV5-4 to TRBJ1-1; the D gene is possibly TRBD1 (5 bases). Germline V gene data show CDR1 as SGHNT and CDR2 as YYREEE (reference sequence). The CDR3 has 15 amino acids. V lost 5 bases, J lost 0 bases, and 14 bases lay in between. The CDR3 spells CASSRVGGMNTEAFF. The CDR3 DNA reads as TGTGCCAGCAGTCGCGTGGGGGGTATGAACACTGAAGCTTTCTTT. The whole variable domain, remainder taken from reference TRBV5-4 and TRBJ1-1, is ETGVTQSPTHLIKTRGQQVTLRCSSQSGHNTVSWYQQALGQGPQFIFQYYREEENGRGNFPPRFSGLQFPNYSSELNVNALELDDSALYLCASSRVGGMNTEAFFGQGTRLTVV.

The chain has TRBV5-3 and TRBJ2-3; D might be TRBD1 (5 bases). TRBV5-3 is an ORF, and what it does is uncertain. V gave up 4 bases and J gave up 6 bases, with 24 bases separating them. The CDR3 is 17 amino acids. CDR3 sequence: CARSLIRAQQGWDTQYF. CDR3 coding DNA: TGTGCCAGAAGCCTCATTAGGGCCCAGCAGGGCTGGGATACGCAGTATTTT.

The rearrangement links TRBV28 to TRBJ2-3, with TRBD2 identical over 8 bases. The germline V gene encodes CDR1 MDHEN and CDR2 SYDVKM. Germline trimming cut 3 bases from V and 2 bases from J; bases unmatched to any gene: 13. The CDR3 extends over 18 amino acids. CDR3 region: CASSFTFGRGANTDTQYF. DNA for the CDR3: TGTGCCAGCAGTTTTACGTTTGGGCGGGGGGCCAACACAGATACGCAGTATTTT. Filled out from reference TRBV28 and TRBJ2-3, the complete variable domain reads DVKVTQSSRYLVKRTGEKVFLECVQDMDHENMFWYRQDPGLGLRLIYFSYDVKMKEKGDIPEGYSVSREKKERFSLILESASTNQTSMYLCASSFTFGRGANTDTQYFGPGTRLTVL.

The CDR3 region is CASSWEGSSSYNSPLHF. The CDR3 DNA is TGTGCCAGCAGTTGGGAGGGCAGCAGCTCCTATAATTCACCCCTCCACTTT. V usage is TRBV27 and J usage is TRBJ1-6; D remains ambiguous. Trimming removed 4 bases from V and 0 bases from J, with 13 bases in between. In germline, CDR1 is MNHEY, CDR2 SMNVEV (reference sequence). The CDR3 length is 17 residues.

This sequence joins TRBV24-1 and TRBJ1-1, with 9 bases identical to TRBD1. Germline V gives CDR1 KGHDR, CDR2 SFDVKD. Trimming at V came to 5 bases and at J to 6 bases, leaving 12 bases not matched to a gene. This CDR3 region has 16 residues. CDR3 protein: CATSARLPGQGAEAFF. The CDR3 region has the DNA TGTGCCACCAGTGCCCGGCTCCCGGGACAGGGCGCTGAAGCTTTCTTT.

The J gene is TRBJ2-3, the V gene TRBV11-3; tentatively, D is TRBD1 (5 bases). Germline CDR1 and CDR2: SGHNT and YENEEA. The CDR3 has 13 residues. V was clipped by 3 bases and J by 6 bases, with 10 bases between them. This CDR3 is CASSFDPGDTQYF. The CDR3 nucleotides read TGTGCCAGCAGCTTCGACCCAGGGGATACGCAGTATTTT.

V usage is TRBV7-2 and J usage is TRBJ2-4; no definite D call. V was cut by 1 base and J by 4 bases, with 8 bases left in between. Per germline, CDR1 SGHTA and CDR2 FQGNSA. The CDR3 consists of 14 residues. The DNA for the CDR3 is TGTGCCAGCAGCTTAGGTTCAGGAAAAAACATTCAGTACTTC. Protein product: CASSLGSGKNIQYF.

The chain combines TRBV28 with TRBJ1-5, with TRBD1 matching over 7 bases. Germline V gene data show CDR1 as MDHEN and CDR2 as SYDVKM. The trim removed 5 bases at V and 0 bases at J, leaving 10 bases unmatched. The CDR3 contains 17 residues. CDR3 sequence: CASSGGTAFHSNQPQHF. Here the CDR3 DNA reads TGTGCCAGCAGTGGTGGGACAGCCTTTCATAGCAATCAGCCCCAGCATTTT.

The chain uses TRBV6-6 and TRBJ2-5, with D maybe TRBD2 (6 bases). The germline V gene encodes CDR1 MNHNY and CDR2 SVGAGI (reference sequence). The CDR3 loop spans 12 amino acids. V lost 6 bases, J lost 5 bases, and 10 bases lay in between. The CDR3 protein is CASRLGGETQYF. CDR3 sequence (DNA): TGTGCCAGCAGACTAGGAGGGGAGACCCAGTACTTC.

This clone was detected only a few times. Other DNA sequences within the sample encode an identical CDR3. The genes are TRBV27 and TRBJ1-2; D not certain. Between the trimmed V and J ends, which lost 0 bases and 4 bases, there was a span of 6 bases. The CDR3 sequence is 13 residues long. Germline assignment: CDR1 MNHEY and CDR2 SMNVEV (reference sequence). As DNA, the CDR3 is TGTGCCAGCAGTTTATCGAGGAGCTATGGCTACACCTTC. Protein: CASSLSRSYGYTF.

This chain joins TRBV5-1 and TRBJ1-2, with TRBD1 matching 10 bases. Trimming removed 4 bases from V and 7 bases from J; junction bases left unmatched: 7. The CDR3 length is 14 residues. Germline CDR1 is SGHRS and CDR2 is YFSETQ. CDR3 protein: CASSGTGTGAGYTF. The DNA of the CDR3 is TGCGCCAGCAGCGGCACCGGGACAGGGGCTGGCTACACCTTC.

The chain joins TRBV21-1 to TRBJ2-1; TRBD2 is the table's D call, not checked against the DNA. TRBV21-1 is a pseudogene. This CDR3 comprises 16 residues. CDR3 sequence (DNA): TGTGCCAGCAGCAAAGAGGTTGGGCCGGGGAGAAATGAGCAGTTCTTC. Translation gives CASSKEVGPGRNEQFF.